These 17 T cell receptor beta chains came from one sample sequenced in a study of blood T cell repertoires in COVID-19. The table came from immunoSEQ multiplex PCR; TCRdb's copy has only in-frame clones and leaves some out. Here the sample spans about 180,000 clones, 75% to 90% being singletons. Source material: PBMCs or T cells enriched from blood (not recorded which). The receptors originated from a man aged 40-49 years who had recovered from COVID-19.

V and J are TRBV9 and TRBJ2-5; a weak D match, TRBD2 (6 bases). V lost 5 bases, J lost 2 bases, and 16 bases lay in between. From germline, CDR1 is SGDLS and CDR2 YYNGEE. CDR3 length: 15 amino acids. The CDR3 region has the DNA TGTGCCAGCAGTCACGTCCCGGGGGAACAAGAGACCCAGTACTTC. Protein product: CASSHVPGEQETQYF.

The chain recombines TRBV21-1 with TRBJ2-2; the table gives TRBD2 as D, unverified against the DNA. TRBV21-1 is tagged as a pseudogene. This CDR3 has 21 amino acids. CDR3 sequence: CASSKAVGTSRSSANTGELFF. Here the CDR3 DNA reads TGTGCCAGCAGCAAAGCTGTAGGGACTTCAAGGTCCTCCGCGAACACCGGGGAGCTGTTTTTT.

V gene TRBV25-1 combines with J gene TRBJ2-3, with D perhaps TRBD2 (5 bases). Germline CDR1 and CDR2: MGHDK and SYGVNS. The CDR3 length is 12 residues. The V end was cut by 4 bases, the J end by 5 bases, with 7 bases between. The CDR3 is CASSVGGDTQYF. In DNA form, the CDR3 reads TGTGCCAGCAGTGTAGGAGGAGATACGCAGTATTTT.

The CDR3 is CASRPGQHNEKLFF. The DNA for the CDR3 is TGTGCCAGTAGACCGGGACAGCATAATGAAAAACTGTTTTTT. The J gene is TRBJ1-4, the V gene TRBV19, with 7 bases matching TRBD1. The CDR3 length is 14 residues. V trimming: 6 bases; J trimming: 4 bases; junction bases outside the gene matches: 5. Germline-derived CDR1 and CDR2 are LNHDA and SQIVND (reference sequence).

This clone was seen a handful of times. The rearrangement links TRBV3-1 (or the pseudogene TRBV3-2) to TRBJ2-1; D unclear. This CDR3 contains 13 residues. Trimming took off 3 bases at V and 7 bases at J, with 10 bases between the two ends. Germline values: CDR1 LGHDT, CDR2 YNNKEL (reference sequence). CDR3 DNA: TGTGCCAGCAGCCACTCGTTCGGGAATGAGCAGTTCTTC. The encoded protein is CASSHSFGNEQFF.

The chain is built from TRBV5-1 and TRBJ1-4; a possible D gene is TRBD1 (6 bases). The germline gives CDR1 SGHRS, CDR2 YFSETQ. CDR3 size: 14 residues. Trimming removed 6 bases at V and 4 bases at J, with 13 bases between. The CDR3 sequence is CASTQGPDNEKLFF. In nucleotides, the CDR3 is TGCGCCAGCACCCAGGGGCCGGATAATGAAAAACTGTTTTTT.

The genes are TRBV7-2 and TRBJ2-2, with D maybe TRBD1 (6 bases). Germline V gene sequence: CDR1 SGHTA, CDR2 FQGNSA. This CDR3 has 14 residues. The V end lost 5 bases, the J end lost 5 bases, and 12 bases lay between the germline ends. Here the CDR3 DNA reads TGTGCCAGCAGCCCCCAAGGGGGAACCGGGGAGCTGTTTTTT. This sequence encodes CASSPQGGTGELFF. Looking up the rest from reference TRBV7-2 and TRBJ2-2 gives the full variable domain: GAGVSQSPSNKVTEKGKDVELRCDPISGHTALYWYRQSLGQGLEFLIYFQGNSAPDKSGLPSDRFSAERTGGSVSTLTIQRTQQEDSAVYLCASSPQGGTGELFFGEGSRLTVL.

The chain links TRBV7-3 to TRBJ1-6; no clear D gene. This CDR3 has 13 residues. Germline V gene sequence: CDR1 SGHTA, CDR2 FQGTGA. Trimming took off 2 bases at V and 6 bases at J, with 5 bases between the two ends. DNA of the CDR3: TGTGCCAGCAGCTTACAGGCTAATTCACCCCTCCACTTT. Its protein is CASSLQANSPLHF.

The rearrangement joins TRBV9 to TRBJ2-2, with TRBD1 identical over 8 bases. V lost 0 bases and J lost 5; bases outside the gene matches: 0. From germline, CDR1 is SGDLS and CDR2 YYNGEE. This CDR3 is 14 amino acids long. CDR3 residues: CASSVGQGTGELFF. CDR3 sequence (DNA): TGTGCCAGCAGCGTAGGACAGGGGACCGGGGAGCTGTTTTTT.

The V gene is TRBV6-5, the J gene TRBJ1-5, with D uncertain. The ends were cut back, 0 bases at V and 2 bases at J, with 8 bases in the middle. The CDR3 spans 15 residues. The germline gives CDR1 MNHEY, CDR2 SVGAGI. The DNA of the CDR3 is TGTGCCAGCAGTTACTCGATACGGGGCAATCAGCCCCAGCATTTT. Translating it yields CASSYSIRGNQPQHF.

This chain links TRBV19 with TRBJ2-6; no clear D gene. The CDR3 runs to 18 residues. The V end was cut by 5 bases, the J end by 0 bases, with 17 bases between. In germline, CDR1 is LNHDA, CDR2 SQIVND (reference sequence). In DNA, the CDR3 is TGTGCCAGTAGTCGAGGATCCGCCCTGTCCTCTGGGGCCAACGTCCTGACTTTC. Protein sequence: CASSRGSALSSGANVLTF.

The chain carries TRBV15 and TRBJ2-7; 8 nucleotides align to TRBD2. Trimming cost V 0 bases and J 5 bases; bases outside gene matches: 6. Germline CDR1 reads LNHNV; CDR2 reads YYDKDF (reference sequence). This CDR3 is 15 amino acids long. The CDR3, as DNA: TGTGCCACCAGCAGAGATTCCGGACTAGCCAACGAGCAGTACTTC. Its protein product is CATSRDSGLANEQYF.

The gene calls are TRBV5-1 and TRBJ2-1; 12 bases are shared with TRBD2. This CDR3 is 15 amino acids long. The V segment lost 4 bases and the J segment 7 bases; nucleotides outside the gene matches: 6. Germline V CDR1 and CDR2: SGHRS, YFSETQ. In DNA, the CDR3 is TGCGCCAGCAGCCAGACTAGCGGGGGAGGGAATGAGCAGTTCTTC. Translated: CASSQTSGGGNEQFF.

The chain links TRBV16 to TRBJ1-1; TRBD1 might be the D (5 bases). The CDR3 has 16 amino acids. V was pared by 2 bases and J by 3 bases, with 16 bases between. Per germline, CDR1 KGHSY and CDR2 FQNENV. The chain's CDR3 is CASSQTSGLGDTEAFF. The CDR3 bases are TGTGCCAGCAGCCAAACCTCGGGCCTAGGGGACACTGAAGCTTTCTTT. Full variable domain (missing parts from reference TRBV16 and TRBJ1-1): GEEVAQTPKHLVRGEGQKAKLYCAPIKGHSYVFWYQQVLKNEFKFLISFQNENVFDETGMPKERFSAKCLPNSPCSLEIQATKLEDSAVYFCASSQTSGLGDTEAFFGQGTRLTVV.

The V gene is TRBV5-1, the J gene TRBJ1-6; 8 bases align to TRBD1. Germline lookup yields CDR1 SGHRS and CDR2 YFSETQ. J was trimmed by 5 bases and V by 2 bases; bases with no gene match: 3. The CDR3 consists of 15 residues. CDR3 amino acids: CASSFQGADNSPLHF. The CDR3 nucleotides read TGCGCCAGCAGCTTCCAGGGGGCCGATAATTCACCCCTCCACTTT.

The rearrangement uses TRBV11-1 and TRBJ2-7; 11 bases fit TRBD2. There are 15 residues in the CDR3. Trimming at V came to 6 bases and at J to 5 bases, leaving 9 bases not matched to a gene. Germline values: CDR1 SGHAT, CDR2 FQDESV (reference sequence). For the CDR3, the DNA is TGTGCCAGCAGTTTACTAGCGGGAGCGATGGACGAGCAGTACTTC. Protein: CASSLLAGAMDEQYF. Together with reference TRBV11-1 and TRBJ2-7, the CDR3 gives the full variable domain: EAEVAQSPRYKITEKSQAVAFWCDPISGHATLYWYRQILGQGPELLVQFQDESVVDDSQLPKDRFSAERLKGVDSTLKIQPAELGDSAMYLCASSLLAGAMDEQYFGPGTRLTVT.

The J gene is TRBJ1-1, the V gene TRBV7-9, with D perhaps TRBD1 (5 bases). Germline assignment: CDR1 SEHNR and CDR2 FQNEAQ (reference sequence). The CDR3 sequence is 14 residues long. The ends were cut back, 5 bases at V and 2 bases at J, with 12 bases in the middle. The CDR3 spells CASSPTGGNTEAFF. Here the CDR3 DNA reads TGTGCCAGCAGCCCCACGGGGGGTAACACTGAAGCTTTCTTT. Complete variable domain (other parts from reference TRBV7-9 and TRBJ1-1): DTGVSQNPRHKITKRGQNVTFRCDPISEHNRLYWYRQTLGQGPEFLTYFQNEAQLEKSRLLSDRFSAERPKGSFSTLEIQRTEQGDSAMYLCASSPTGGNTEAFFGQGTRLTVV.